The next 2 T cell receptor beta chains were all read from a single sample in a study of T cell responses to AZD1222 COVID-19 vaccine. Here immunoSEQ multiplex PCR was the method, and the copy in TCRdb shows in-frame clones only, minus some. This sample yields approximately 140,000 clones, of which over 75% are seen a single time; less than 3.5% belongs to the top ten. The sequenced sample was peripheral blood, obtained 28 days after the second AZD1222 dose. The receptors were gathered from an adult who received the AZD1222 COVID-19 vaccine.

The chain recombines TRBV9 with TRBJ2-7; TRBD2 matches at 7 bases. The CDR3 loop spans 19 amino acids. Germline CDR1 is SGDLS and CDR2 is YYNGEE. V dropped 0 bases and J dropped 5; count of bases not matched to a gene: 20. CDR3 sequence (DNA): TGTGCCAGCAGCGTAGGTACGGGCGGAACCGGGACTACCGTCGACGAGCAGTACTTC. It encodes CASSVGTGGTGTTVDEQYF. Full variable domain (missing parts from reference TRBV9 and TRBJ2-7): DSGVTQTPKHLITATGQRVTLRCSPRSGDLSVYWYQQSLDQGLQFLIQYYNGEERAKGNILERFSAQQFPDLHSELNLSSLELGDSALYFCASSVGTGGTGTTVDEQYFGPGTRLTVT.

The J gene is TRBJ2-5, the V gene TRBV19, with 8 bases identical to TRBD2. V dropped 1 base and J dropped 1; count of bases not matched to a gene: 8. Germline values: CDR1 LNHDA, CDR2 SQIVND (reference sequence). The CDR3 totals 17 residues. For the CDR3, the DNA is TGTGCCAGTAGTATAGTGGGGGCGGGAGGCTTCCAAGAGACCCAGTACTTC. Encoded protein: CASSIVGAGGFQETQYF.